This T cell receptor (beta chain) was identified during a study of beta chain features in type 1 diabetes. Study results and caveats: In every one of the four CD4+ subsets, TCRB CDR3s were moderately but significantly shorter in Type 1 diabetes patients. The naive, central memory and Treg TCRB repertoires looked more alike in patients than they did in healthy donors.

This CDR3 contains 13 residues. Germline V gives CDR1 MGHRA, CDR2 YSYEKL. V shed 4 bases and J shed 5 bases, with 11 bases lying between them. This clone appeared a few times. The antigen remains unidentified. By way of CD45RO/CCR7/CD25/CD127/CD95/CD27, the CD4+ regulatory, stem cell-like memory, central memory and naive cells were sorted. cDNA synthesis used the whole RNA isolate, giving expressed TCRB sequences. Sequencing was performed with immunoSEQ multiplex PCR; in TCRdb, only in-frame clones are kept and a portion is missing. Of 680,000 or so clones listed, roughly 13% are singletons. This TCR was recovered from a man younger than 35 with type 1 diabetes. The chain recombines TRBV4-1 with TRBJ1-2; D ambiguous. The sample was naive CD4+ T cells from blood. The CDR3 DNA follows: TGCGCCAGCAGCCGCCCCCCGGATTATGGCTACACCTTC. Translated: CASSRPPDYGYTF.